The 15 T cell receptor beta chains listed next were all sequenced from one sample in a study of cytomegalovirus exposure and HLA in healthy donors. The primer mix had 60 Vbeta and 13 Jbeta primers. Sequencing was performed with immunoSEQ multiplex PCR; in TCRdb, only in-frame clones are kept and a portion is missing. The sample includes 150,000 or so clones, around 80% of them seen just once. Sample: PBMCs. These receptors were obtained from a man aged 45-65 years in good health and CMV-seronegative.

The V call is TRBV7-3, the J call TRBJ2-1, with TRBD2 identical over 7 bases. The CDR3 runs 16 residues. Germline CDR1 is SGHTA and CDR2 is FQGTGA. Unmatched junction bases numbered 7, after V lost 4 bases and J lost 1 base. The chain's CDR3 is CASSSGTILSYNEQFF. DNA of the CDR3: TGTGCCAGCAGCTCCGGGACTATACTTTCCTACAATGAGCAGTTCTTC.

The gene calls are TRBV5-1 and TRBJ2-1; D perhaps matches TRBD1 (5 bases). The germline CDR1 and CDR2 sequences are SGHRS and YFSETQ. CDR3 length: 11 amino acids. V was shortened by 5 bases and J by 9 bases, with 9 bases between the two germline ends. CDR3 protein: CASRGESEQFF. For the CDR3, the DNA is TGCGCCAGCAGAGGGGAATCTGAGCAGTTCTTC. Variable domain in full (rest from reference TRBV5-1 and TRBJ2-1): KAGVTQTPRYLIKTRGQQVTLSCSPISGHRSVSWYQQTPGQGLQFLFEYFSETQRNKGNFPGRFSGRQFSNSRSEMNVSTLELGDSALYLCASRGESEQFFGPGTRLTVL.

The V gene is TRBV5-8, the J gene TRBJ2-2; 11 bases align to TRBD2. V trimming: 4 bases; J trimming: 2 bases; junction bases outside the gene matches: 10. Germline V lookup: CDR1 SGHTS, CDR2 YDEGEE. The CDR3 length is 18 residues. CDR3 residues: CASSPSTSGTGNTGELFF. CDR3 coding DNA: TGTGCCAGCAGCCCCTCGACTAGCGGGACAGGAAACACCGGGGAGCTGTTTTTT.

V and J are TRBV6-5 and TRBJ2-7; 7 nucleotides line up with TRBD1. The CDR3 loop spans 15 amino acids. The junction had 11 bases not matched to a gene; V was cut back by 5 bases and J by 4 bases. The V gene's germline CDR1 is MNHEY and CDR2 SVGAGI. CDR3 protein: CASSRPGTVRYEQYF. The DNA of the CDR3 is TGTGCCAGCAGTCGTCCCGGGACAGTTCGGTACGAGCAGTACTTC.

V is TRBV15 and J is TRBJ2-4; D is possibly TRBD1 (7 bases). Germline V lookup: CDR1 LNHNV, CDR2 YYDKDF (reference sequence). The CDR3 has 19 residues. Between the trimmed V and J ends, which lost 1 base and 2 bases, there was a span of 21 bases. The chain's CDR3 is CATSRVGGGGGFSKNIQYF. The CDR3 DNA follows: TGTGCCACCAGCAGAGTTGGTGGTGGAGGGGGCTTTTCCAAAAACATTCAGTACTTC.

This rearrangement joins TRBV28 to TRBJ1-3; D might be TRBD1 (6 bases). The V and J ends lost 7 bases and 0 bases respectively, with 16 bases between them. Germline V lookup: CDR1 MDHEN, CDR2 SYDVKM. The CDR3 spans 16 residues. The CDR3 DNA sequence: TGTGCCAGCACCCTTGCGGACAGATACTCTGGAAACACCATATATTTT. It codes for CASTLADRYSGNTIYF.

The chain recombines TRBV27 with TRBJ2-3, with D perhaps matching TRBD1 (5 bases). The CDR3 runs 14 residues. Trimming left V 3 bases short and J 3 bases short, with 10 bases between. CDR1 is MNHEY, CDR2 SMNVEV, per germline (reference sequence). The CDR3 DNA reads TGTGCCAGCAGTTTGAAGACAGAAACAGATACGCAGTATTTT. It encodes CASSLKTETDTQYF.

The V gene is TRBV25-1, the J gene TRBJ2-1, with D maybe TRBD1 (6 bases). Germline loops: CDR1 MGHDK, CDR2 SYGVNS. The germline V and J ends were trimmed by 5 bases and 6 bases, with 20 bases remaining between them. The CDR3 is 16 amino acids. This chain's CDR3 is CASSWDGGGPFNEQFF. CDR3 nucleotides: TGTGCCAGCAGTTGGGATGGGGGCGGACCTTTCAATGAGCAGTTCTTC.

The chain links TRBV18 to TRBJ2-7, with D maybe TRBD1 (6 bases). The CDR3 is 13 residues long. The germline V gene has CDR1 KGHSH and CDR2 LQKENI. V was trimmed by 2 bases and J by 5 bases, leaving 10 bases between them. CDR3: CASSPGAGDEQYF. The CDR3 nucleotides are TGTGCCAGCTCACCAGGGGCAGGGGACGAGCAGTACTTC.

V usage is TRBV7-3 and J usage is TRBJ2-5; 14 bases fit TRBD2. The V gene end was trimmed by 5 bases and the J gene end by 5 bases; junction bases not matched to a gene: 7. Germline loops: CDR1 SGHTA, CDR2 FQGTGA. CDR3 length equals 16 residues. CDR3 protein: CASSPGTSGSWETQYF. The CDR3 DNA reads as TGTGCCAGCAGCCCGGGGACTAGCGGGAGTTGGGAGACCCAGTACTTC.

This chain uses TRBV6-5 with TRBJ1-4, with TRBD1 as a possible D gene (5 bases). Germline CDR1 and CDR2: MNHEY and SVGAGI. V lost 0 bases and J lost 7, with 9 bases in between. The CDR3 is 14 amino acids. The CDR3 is CASSYSRGGEKLFF. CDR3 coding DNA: TGTGCCAGCAGTTACTCCCGGGGGGGTGAAAAACTGTTTTTT.

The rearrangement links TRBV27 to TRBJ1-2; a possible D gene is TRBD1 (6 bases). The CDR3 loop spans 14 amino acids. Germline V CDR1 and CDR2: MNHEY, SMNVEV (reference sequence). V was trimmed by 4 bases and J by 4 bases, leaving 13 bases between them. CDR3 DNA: TGTGCCAGCAGTTCCTCCACAGGGATCTATGGCTACACCTTC. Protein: CASSSSTGIYGYTF.

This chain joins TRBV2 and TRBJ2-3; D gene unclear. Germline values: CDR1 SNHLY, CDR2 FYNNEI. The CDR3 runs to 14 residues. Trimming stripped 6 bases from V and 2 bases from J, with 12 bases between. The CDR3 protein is CASSPRSSTDTQYF. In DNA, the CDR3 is TGTGCCAGCAGCCCGCGAAGTTCCACAGATACGCAGTATTTT.

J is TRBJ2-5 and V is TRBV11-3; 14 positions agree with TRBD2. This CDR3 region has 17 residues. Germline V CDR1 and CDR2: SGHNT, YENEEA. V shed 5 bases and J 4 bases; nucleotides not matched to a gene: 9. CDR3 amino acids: CASSRGLAGEGLETQYF. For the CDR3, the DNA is TGTGCCAGCAGCAGGGGACTAGCGGGAGAAGGGCTAGAGACCCAGTACTTC.

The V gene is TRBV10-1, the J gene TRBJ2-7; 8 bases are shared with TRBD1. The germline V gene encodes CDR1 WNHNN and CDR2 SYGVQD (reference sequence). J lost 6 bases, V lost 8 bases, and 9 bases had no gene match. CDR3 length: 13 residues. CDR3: CASGRDRSTEQYF. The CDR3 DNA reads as TGCGCCAGCGGCCGGGACAGGTCGACCGAGCAGTACTTC.